This entry concerns a single T cell receptor (beta chain). No antigen is known for it. This sample stems from a study of PD-1 blockade in classical Hodgkin lymphoma. For the study at large: Each patient was given nivolumab 3 mg/kg through a vein every 2 weeks.

Study findings and constraints: Complete responders possessed baseline diversity comparable to newly diagnosed patients.

Sequencing was performed with immunoSEQ multiplex PCR; in TCRdb, only in-frame clones are kept and a portion is missing. The sample records about 24,000 clones, approximately 80% being singletons. There was relapse after autologous stem cell transplantation in every patient, and there was variation in brentuximab vedotin exposure. Material: peripheral blood mononuclear cells (PBMCs), obtained at baseline. This TCR came from a human donor with classical Hodgkin lymphoma.

In DNA, the CDR3 is TGCGCCAGCAGCCAAGTCGGCAGGGGATATGGCGGGGAGCTGTTTTTT. It yields the protein CASSQVGRGYGGELFF. The chain joins TRBV4-3 to TRBJ2-2; TRBD1 might be the D (6 bases). V was clipped by 1 base and J by 7 bases, with 16 bases between them. This CDR3 comprises 16 residues. Germline lookup yields CDR1 LGHNA and CDR2 YSLEER.